The sequence of this TCR beta chain was determined in a study of T cell clonality in common variable immunodeficiency. This CDR3 contains 16 residues. Germline CDR1 reads LGHNA; CDR2 reads YNFKEQ. The trim removed 5 bases at V and 4 bases at J, leaving 11 bases unmatched. Control and CVID samples contributed equal amounts of genomic DNA. Sequencing used immunoSEQ multiplex PCR; TCRdb keeps in-frame clones, though not all of them. Observed are roughly 50,000 clones, no singletons, with the top ten taking roughly 3.4%. Study-wide results and caveats: Links between repertoire features and CVID complications were heterogeneity-limited. CVID subjects showed higher TCRbeta clonality than healthy controls.

This clone was seen ten or more times. The target antigen is unknown. With the read ending 3 residues before the CDR3 end, the germline J gene is used to fill in that end. The clonotype was recovered from a person between 18 and 69 years old in good health. The rearrangement joins TRBV4-2 to TRBJ1-3; 7 positions match TRBD1. Source material: peripheral blood mononuclear cells. CDR3 DNA (partial): TGTGCCAGCAGCGAAGGGAGGGGGCAAAGAGGAAACACC. It encodes CASSEGRGQRGNT. The whole CDR3 protein reads CASSEGRGQRGNTIYF.